Detailed here is one T cell receptor beta chain. What it binds is unknown. iRepertoire HTBI primers and Arm-PCR of CDR3 regions built TCR beta libraries. TCRdb independently ran MiXCR on the multiplex PCR reads; one entry per CDR3 protein. The sample consists of 450,000 to 600,000 distinct CDR3 sequences, about a sixth of them appearing once. Time point indicated: newly diagnosed GD, antithyroid drugs for less than 3 months. The TCR library was made from RNA that had been extracted from PBMCs in TRIzol. In germline, CDR1 is SGHTA, CDR2 FQGNSA. V lost 5 bases and J lost 10; bases outside the gene matches: 9. The CDR3 has 16 residues. This record belongs to a study of regulatory T cells in long-lasting Graves disease. General study points: Persistent disease exhibited a predilection for TRBV28, TRBJ1-2 and TRBJ2-5.

These data are also associated with another study on T cells in Graves' hyperthyroidism and ophthalmopathy.

The source is a man in his forties with Graves disease. Source: peripheral blood mononuclear cells (PBMCs), taken at new diagnosis, from a patient treated with antithyroid drugs. V and J are TRBV7-2 and TRBJ2-1, with 15 bases lining up with TRBD2. The CDR3 DNA sequence: TGTGCCAGCAGCATAGGACTAGCGGGAGGGAGGGGCGAGCAGTTCTTC. It is translated as CASSIGLAGGRGEQFF.